Below, 22 T cell receptor beta chains from the same sample are listed, as sequenced in a study of blood T cell repertoires in COVID-19. The method was immunoSEQ multiplex PCR; TCRdb's version includes in-frame clones alone and lacks a portion of them. The top ten hold more than 5% of the sample, which has approximately 240,000 clones, roughly nine tenths seen once. The sequenced sample was PBMCs or T cells enriched from blood (not recorded which). The source is a young woman with acute COVID-19.

The chain links TRBV27 to TRBJ1-2; TRBD1 might be the D (5 bases). Germline V gene lookup returns CDR1 MNHEY and CDR2 SMNVEV (reference sequence). The CDR3 covers 13 residues. V lost 4 bases, J lost 2 bases, and 8 bases lay in between. The CDR3 nucleotides read TGTGCCAGCAGTTCGGGGGGAAACTATGGCTACACCTTC. Amino acids: CASSSGGNYGYTF.

This rearrangement joins TRBV6-1 to TRBJ1-5; D is unclear. CDR3 length equals 16 residues. The V end was cut by 1 base, the J end by 0 bases, with 10 bases between. Germline lookup yields CDR1 MNHNS and CDR2 SASEGT. CDR3 DNA: TGTGCCAGCAGTGAAGTACGCGGTAATAGCAATCAGCCCCAGCATTTT. This translates into CASSEVRGNSNQPQHF.

This clone appeared a single time. V gene TRBV27 combines with J gene TRBJ2-4; TRBD2 matches at 7 bases. Germline V gives CDR1 MNHEY, CDR2 SMNVEV (reference sequence). The V gene end was trimmed by 6 bases and the J gene end by 3 bases; junction bases not matched to a gene: 5. CDR3 length equals 14 residues. Here the CDR3 reads CASRGGDVKNIQYF. The CDR3 DNA follows: TGTGCCAGCAGGGGGGGGGACGTCAAAAACATTCAGTACTTC.

The V and J genes are TRBV7-3 and TRBJ2-1; tentatively, D is TRBD2 (6 bases). The CDR3 has 17 residues. The ends were cut back, 4 bases at V and 5 bases at J, with 21 bases in the middle. Germline V gene lookup returns CDR1 SGHTA and CDR2 FQGTGA. Here the CDR3 DNA reads TGTGCCAGCAGCTCCGATACCTTTAGCGGATCTAACAATGAGCAGTTCTTC. Its translation: CASSSDTFSGSNNEQFF.

V is TRBV18 and J is TRBJ1-6; D call uncertain. Germline CDR1 reads KGHSH; CDR2 reads LQKENI. This CDR3 has 17 amino acids. V lost 3 bases and J 0 bases, leaving 12 bases between the germline ends. CDR3 bases: TGTGCCAGCTCACCGAGGCCTTTAAGCTCCTATAATTCACCCCTCCACTTT. As protein: CASSPRPLSSYNSPLHF.

The chain is built from TRBV5-4 and TRBJ1-6; 7 bases map to TRBD1. V was pared by 0 bases and J by 4 bases, with 7 bases of the junction left unmatched. Per germline, CDR1 SGHNT and CDR2 YYREEE (reference sequence). The CDR3 has 17 residues. The CDR3 loop reads CASSLAGGGQYNSPLHF. CDR3 coding DNA: TGTGCCAGCAGCTTGGCCGGAGGGGGCCAGTATAATTCACCCCTCCACTTT.

The chain has TRBV6-5 and TRBJ2-1, with D perhaps TRBD2 (5 bases). Deletions cut 0 bases from V and 4 bases from J, with 10 bases between. CDR1 is MNHEY, CDR2 SVGAGI, per germline. The CDR3 runs 15 residues. The DNA for the CDR3 is TGTGCCAGCAGTTACTCGATAGACTATTACAATGAGCAGTTCTTC. Translating gives CASSYSIDYYNEQFF.

CDR3 DNA: TGCGCCAGCAGCCCCCAACCGGGACAGGAGAATGAGCAGTTCTTC. This sequence encodes CASSPQPGQENEQFF. J is TRBJ2-1 and V is TRBV4-1, with 8 bases aligning to TRBD1. The V segment lost 4 bases and the J segment 7 bases; nucleotides outside the gene matches: 9. Germline CDR1 is MGHRA and CDR2 is YSYEKL. The CDR3 totals 15 residues.

V gene TRBV27 combines with J gene TRBJ1-1; D is perhaps TRBD1 (5 bases). Trimming cost V 6 bases and J 9 bases, with 14 bases left between them. CDR3 length equals 12 residues. Germline CDR1 reads MNHEY; CDR2 reads SMNVEV (reference sequence). CDR3 sequence (DNA): TGTGCCAGCAGCCACGCCGGGGGGAAAGCTTTCTTT. It encodes CASSHAGGKAFF.

The chain carries TRBV5-6 and TRBJ2-7; 7 bases agree with TRBD1. Losses at the gene ends were 5 bases for V and 2 bases for J; bases not matched to a gene: 4. The CDR3 totals 13 residues. The germline V gene encodes CDR1 SGHDT and CDR2 YYEEEE. Written as DNA, the CDR3 is TGTGCCAGCAGTCCGGGACAGCCCTACGAGCAGTACTTC. This sequence encodes CASSPGQPYEQYF.

The rearrangement uses TRBV6-5 and TRBJ2-1; the match to TRBD2 covers 15 bases. From germline, CDR1 is MNHEY and CDR2 SVGAGI. After removal of 8 bases from V and 7 bases from J, the junction contained 3 bases not matched to a gene. This CDR3 contains 14 residues. In DNA form, the CDR3 reads TGTGCCAGCGGGGGACTAGCGGGAGGTAATGAGCAGTTCTTC. Protein product: CASGGLAGGNEQFF.

This clone occurred a few times. The chain recombines TRBV4-1 with TRBJ1-6; no clear D. Looked up from germline, CDR1 is MGHRA and CDR2 is YSYEKL. Trimming removed 1 base at V and 5 bases at J, with 9 bases between. This CDR3 has 15 residues. CDR3 sequence (DNA): TGCGCCAGCAGCCAAGTCCCCCTTAATAATTCACCCCTCCACTTT. Encoded protein: CASSQVPLNNSPLHF.

The genes are TRBV4-1 and TRBJ2-5; D perhaps matches TRBD2 (6 bases). Germline CDR1 MGHRA, CDR2 YSYEKL. The ends were cut back, 4 bases at V and 7 bases at J, with 25 bases in the middle. CDR3 length equals 17 residues. The CDR3 loop reads CASSPLRVSGAGGTQYF. For the CDR3, the DNA is TGCGCCAGCAGCCCCCTCCGGGTTAGCGGAGCTGGCGGGACCCAGTACTTC.

V and J are TRBV7-9 and TRBJ2-1; D remains ambiguous. The CDR3 length is 12 residues. The V end was cut by 4 bases, the J end by 3 bases, with 4 bases between. Germline assignment: CDR1 SEHNR and CDR2 FQNEAQ (reference sequence). The CDR3 DNA reads TGTGCCAGCAGCTCCGTCTACAATGAGCAGTTCTTC. It specifies CASSSVYNEQFF.

The rearrangement joins TRBV7-9 to TRBJ1-2; the D gene is possibly TRBD1 (5 bases). Germline CDR1 and CDR2: SEHNR and FQNEAQ (reference sequence). V lost 5 bases and J 7 bases, leaving 14 bases between the germline ends. The CDR3 runs 13 residues. This CDR3 reads CASSGDRASGYTF. CDR3 DNA: TGTGCCAGCAGCGGAGACAGAGCCTCTGGCTACACCTTC. The full variable domain, with the rest looked up from reference TRBV7-9 and TRBJ1-2, is DTGVSQNPRHKITKRGQNVTFRCDPISEHNRLYWYRQTLGQGPEFLTYFQNEAQLEKSRLLSDRFSAERPKGSFSTLEIQRTEQGDSAMYLCASSGDRASGYTFGSGTRLTVV.

This chain links TRBV3-1 (or the pseudogene TRBV3-2) with TRBJ2-3; TRBD2 matches 11 bases. This CDR3 has 18 residues. The germline V gene has CDR1 LGHDT and CDR2 YNNKEL (reference sequence). The V segment lost 1 base and the J segment 2 bases; nucleotides outside the gene matches: 8. For the CDR3, the DNA is TGTGCCAGCAGCCAAGCCATCCGACTAGCGGGACTCACAGATACGCAGTATTTT. Its translation is CASSQAIRLAGLTDTQYF.

This rearrangement joins TRBV21-1 to TRBJ1-1; the listed D gene, TRBD1, was not tested against the DNA. TRBV21-1 is marked as a pseudogene. This CDR3 has 14 amino acids. The CDR3 DNA follows: TGTGCCAGCAGCAGGGGACAGATGAACACTGAAGCTTTCTTT. Encoded protein: CASSRGQMNTEAFF.

This clone was seen once. V is TRBV27 and J is TRBJ1-1; TRBD1 matches at 9 bases. V shed 0 bases, J shed 4 bases, and the junction held 3 bases outside the gene matches. Germline V CDR1 and CDR2: MNHEY, SMNVEV (reference sequence). The CDR3 spans 15 residues. The CDR3 loop is CASSLSGTGITEAFF. CDR3 DNA: TGTGCCAGCAGTTTATCCGGGACAGGGATCACTGAAGCTTTCTTT.

In this sample, this clone turned up a few times. The chain combines TRBV28 with TRBJ1-1; TRBD1 might be the D (5 bases). The CDR3 is 14 residues long. Germline V gene sequence: CDR1 MDHEN, CDR2 SYDVKM. V lost 5 bases and J lost 2, with 12 bases in between. This chain's CDR3 is CASSIPQGNTEAFF. CDR3 nucleotides: TGTGCCAGCAGTATTCCTCAGGGAAACACTGAAGCTTTCTTT.

The chain carries TRBV7-3 and TRBJ2-7; 14 bases align to TRBD2. CDR3 size: 15 residues. CDR1 and CDR2 from the germline V gene are SGHTA and FQGTGA. V shed 5 bases and J 5 bases; nucleotides not matched to a gene: 5. The chain's CDR3 is CASSPGLAGVNEQYF. The CDR3 nucleotides are TGTGCCAGCAGCCCGGGACTAGCGGGAGTGAACGAGCAGTACTTC.

This clone was recorded only once. One end of the junction does not line up with germline, which may come from a read error. The chain couples TRBV7-7 to TRBJ1-5; TRBD1 aligns across 8 bases. Germline V gene sequence: CDR1 SSHAT, CDR2 FNYEAQ (reference sequence). This CDR3 is built from 15 residues. The CDR3 protein is CASSLDRVSNQPQHF. The CDR3 DNA follows: TGTGCTAGCAGCTTGGACAGGGTTAGCAATCAGCCCCAGCATTTT.

The chain joins TRBV28 to TRBJ2-1, with 12 positions matching TRBD2. Germline V lookup: CDR1 MDHEN, CDR2 SYDVKM. With V trimmed by 3 bases and J by 8 bases, 8 bases remained unmatched. The CDR3 runs 16 residues. This CDR3 reads CASSLTSGSPGDEQFF. CDR3 nucleotide sequence: TGTGCCAGCAGTTTGACTAGCGGGAGTCCAGGGGATGAGCAGTTCTTC.